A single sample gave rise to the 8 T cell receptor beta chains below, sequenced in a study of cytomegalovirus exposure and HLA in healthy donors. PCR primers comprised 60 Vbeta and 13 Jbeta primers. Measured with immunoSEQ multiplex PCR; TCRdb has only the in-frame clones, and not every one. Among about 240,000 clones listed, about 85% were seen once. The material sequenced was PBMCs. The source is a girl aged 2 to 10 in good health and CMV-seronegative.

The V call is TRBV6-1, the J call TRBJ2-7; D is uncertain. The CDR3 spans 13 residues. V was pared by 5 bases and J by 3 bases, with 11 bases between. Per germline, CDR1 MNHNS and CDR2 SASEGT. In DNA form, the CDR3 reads TGTGCCAGCAGTCCTCAGGAAAACTACGAGCAGTACTTC. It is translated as CASSPQENYEQYF.

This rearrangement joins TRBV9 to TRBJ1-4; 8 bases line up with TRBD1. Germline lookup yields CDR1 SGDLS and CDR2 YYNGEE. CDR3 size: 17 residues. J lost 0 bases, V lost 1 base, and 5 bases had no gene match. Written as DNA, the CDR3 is TGTGCCAGCAGCGTAATTCAGGGGGCCGCAACTAATGAAAAACTGTTTTTT. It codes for CASSVIQGAATNEKLFF.

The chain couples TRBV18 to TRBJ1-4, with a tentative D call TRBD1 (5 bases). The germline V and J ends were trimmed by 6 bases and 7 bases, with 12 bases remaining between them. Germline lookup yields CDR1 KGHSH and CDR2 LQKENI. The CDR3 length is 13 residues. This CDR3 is CASSFGAGEKLFF. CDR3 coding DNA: TGTGCCAGCTCGTTTGGGGCAGGTGAAAAACTGTTTTTT.

In nucleotides, the CDR3 is TGTGCTAGTGGTTTAGTAGCGGGAGCCAGAACAGATACGCAGTATTTT. It specifies CASGLVAGARTDTQYF. The chain combines TRBV12-5 with TRBJ2-3; 9 nucleotides align to TRBD2. Germline V gene data show CDR1 as LGHNT and CDR2 as FRNRAP. The CDR3 loop spans 16 amino acids. V shed 3 bases and J 3 bases; nucleotides not matched to a gene: 7.

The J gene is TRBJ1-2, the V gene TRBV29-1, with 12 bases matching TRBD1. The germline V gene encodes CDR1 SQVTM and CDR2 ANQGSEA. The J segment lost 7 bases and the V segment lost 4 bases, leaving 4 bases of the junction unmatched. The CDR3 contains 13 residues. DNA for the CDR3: TGCAGCGTTGCCGGGACAGGGGGCGTTGGCTACACCTTC. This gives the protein CSVAGTGGVGYTF.

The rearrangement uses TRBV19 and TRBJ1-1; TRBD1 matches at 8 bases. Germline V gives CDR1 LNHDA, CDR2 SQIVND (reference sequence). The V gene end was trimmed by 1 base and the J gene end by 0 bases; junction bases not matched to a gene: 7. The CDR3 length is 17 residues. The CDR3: CASSIGGDRFMNTEAFF. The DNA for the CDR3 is TGTGCCAGTAGTATAGGAGGGGACAGGTTCATGAACACTGAAGCTTTCTTT.

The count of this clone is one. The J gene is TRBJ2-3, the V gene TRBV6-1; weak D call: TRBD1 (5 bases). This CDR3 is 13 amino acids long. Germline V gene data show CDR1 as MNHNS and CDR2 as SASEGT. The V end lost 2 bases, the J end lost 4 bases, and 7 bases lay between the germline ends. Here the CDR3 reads CASSEWGPDTQYF. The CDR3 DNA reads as TGTGCCAGCAGTGAATGGGGCCCAGATACGCAGTATTTT.

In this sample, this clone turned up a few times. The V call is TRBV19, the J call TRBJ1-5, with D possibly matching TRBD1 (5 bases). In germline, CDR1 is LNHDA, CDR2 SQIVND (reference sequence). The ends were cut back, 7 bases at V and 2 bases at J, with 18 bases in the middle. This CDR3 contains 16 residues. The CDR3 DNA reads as TGTGCCAGTACCCCTATACTGGGGCGAGGCAATCAGCCCCAGCATTTT. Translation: CASTPILGRGNQPQHF.